These 17 T cell receptor beta chains came from one sample sequenced in a study of Graves' ophthalmopathy and Graves' hyperthyroidism. Amplification targeted the TCR beta CDR3 regions, with RNA transcripts as the source material. An initial RT-PCR round employing HTBI primers preceded a second-round multiplex PCR. TCRdb reanalysed the multiplex PCR reads using MiXCR and keeps one entry per CDR3 protein. There are around 600,000 distinct CDR3 sequences in the sample; about 40% occur only once, and over 2.5% lies in the top ten. The sample consisted of peripheral blood. The receptors originated from an adult man with Graves' ophthalmopathy.

Many counts were recorded for this clonotype. This chain links TRBV2 with TRBJ2-7, with D possibly being TRBD1 (5 bases). Germline values: CDR1 SNHLY, CDR2 FYNNEI. Trimming cost V 7 bases and J 7 bases, with 17 bases left between them. The CDR3 extends over 13 amino acids. In nucleotides, the CDR3 is TGTGCCAGCACGGCAGGGCCGGTGAGGGAGCAGTACTTC. Its protein product is CASTAGPVREQYF. The entire variable domain, with the rest obtained from reference TRBV2 and TRBJ2-7, is as follows: EPEVTQTPSHQVTQMGQEVILRCVPISNHLYFYWYRQILGQKVEFLVSFYNNEISEKSEIFDDQFSVERPDGSNFTLKIRSTKLEDSAMYFCASTAGPVREQYFGPGTRLTVT.

The table lists this clonotype with a few counts. The J gene is TRBJ2-2, the V gene TRBV12-3 or TRBV12-4, with a weak D call TRBD2 (6 bases). The V and J ends lost 3 bases and 2 bases respectively, with 13 bases between them. The CDR3 is 16 residues long. CDR3 in amino acids: CASSFWLGGNTGELFF. The CDR3 DNA reads TGTGCCAGCAGTTTTTGGTTGGGAGGTAACACCGGGGAGCTGTTTTTT.

Remarks on this clonotype: A much bigger clone sits one base away, suggesting this may be a read error. The chain employs TRBV12-3 or TRBV12-4 and TRBJ2-7; 8 nucleotides line up with TRBD2. V shed 5 bases, J shed 3 bases, and the junction held 9 bases outside the gene matches. The CDR3 is 15 amino acids. As DNA, the CDR3 is TGTGCCAGCAGTGCCAAAGGCAGCGGGGGCTACGAGCAGTACTTC. Translating gives CASSAKGSGGYEQYF.

This clonotype showed up many times. The V gene is TRBV7-3, the J gene TRBJ1-2; D unclear. The germline CDR1 and CDR2 sequences are SGHTA and FQGTGA. Trimming took 4 bases from V and 5 from J, leaving 14 bases between them. The CDR3 has 14 residues. CDR3 loop: CASSSLQSCYGYTF. In nucleotides, the CDR3 is TGTGCCAGCAGCTCCCTACAGAGCTGTTATGGCTACACCTTC.

This rearrangement joins TRBV19 to TRBJ1-6, with 7 bases lining up with TRBD1. The J segment lost 5 bases and the V segment lost 6 bases, leaving 7 bases of the junction unmatched. Germline V gene sequence: CDR1 LNHDA, CDR2 SQIVND (reference sequence). This CDR3 region has 15 residues. In DNA form, the CDR3 reads TGTGCCAGTAGAACAGGGGACACCGATAATTCACCCCTCCACTTT. This gives the protein CASRTGDTDNSPLHF.

The V and J genes are TRBV4-3 and TRBJ1-2, with a tentative D call TRBD1 (5 bases). This CDR3 contains 16 residues. The V gene lost 0 bases and the J gene lost 2 bases, with 13 bases spanning the gap. Per the germline V gene, CDR1 is LGHNA and CDR2 is YSLEER. The CDR3 bases are TGCGCCAGCAGCCAAGATTGGGGGTTCGACAACTATGGCTACACCTTC. It yields the protein CASSQDWGFDNYGYTF.

This clonotype has ten or more counts. This chain joins TRBV5-1 and TRBJ1-2; 9 bases match TRBD1. The V gene's germline CDR1 is SGHRS and CDR2 YFSETQ. The CDR3 has 12 residues. J lost 8 bases, V lost 4 bases, and 3 bases had no gene match. CDR3 region: CASSPDRGGYTF. The CDR3 coding sequence is TGCGCCAGCAGCCCGGACAGGGGCGGCTACACCTTC.

This clonotype came up many times. This rearrangement joins TRBV4-2 to TRBJ2-7; TRBD1 aligns across 9 bases. The CDR3 is 16 amino acids. CDR1 and CDR2 (germline): LGHNA, YNFKEQ. J was trimmed by 3 bases and V by 1 base; bases with no gene match: 7. The CDR3 DNA reads TGTGCCAGCAGCCAAGTGGGACAGGGTATGGACTACGAGCAGTACTTC. Its translation: CASSQVGQGMDYEQYF.

This sequence joins TRBV20-1 and TRBJ2-5; D perhaps matches TRBD1 (6 bases). Trimming took off 1 base at V and 1 base at J, with 16 bases between the two ends. Germline V gene lookup returns CDR1 DFQATT and CDR2 SNEGSKA (reference sequence). This CDR3 is 16 amino acids long. The CDR3 coding sequence is TGCAGTGCTAGAGGTATCCGTGAGGGGGTCCAAGAGACCCAGTACTTC. As protein: CSARGIREGVQETQYF.

This clonotype was observed a handful of times. The V gene is TRBV10-1, the J gene TRBJ2-2; D gene unclear. The CDR3 loop spans 11 amino acids. V lost 8 bases and J lost 4, with 5 bases in between. The germline CDR1 and CDR2 sequences are WNHNN and SYGVQD (reference sequence). The CDR3 region is CASLSTGELFF. CDR3 bases: TGCGCCAGCCTCTCCACCGGGGAGCTGTTTTTT.

On this clonotype itself: This may be a read error, as it is one base from a much larger clone. The chain has TRBV20-1 and TRBJ2-7, with D possibly TRBD2 on 6 matching bases. The ends were cut back, 4 bases at V and 7 bases at J, with 17 bases in the middle. The CDR3 length is 13 residues. CDR1 and CDR2 from the germline V gene are DFQATT and SNEGSKA (reference sequence). CDR3 sequence: CSAIVGGRREQYF. The CDR3 DNA follows: TGCAGTGCTATAGTGGGAGGCAGACGGGAGCAGTACTTC.

This chain uses TRBV5-1 with TRBJ2-3; 10 nucleotides agree with TRBD2. From germline, CDR1 is SGHRS and CDR2 YFSETQ. This CDR3 is 17 amino acids long. With V trimmed by 0 bases and J by 2 bases, 6 bases remained unmatched. The CDR3 protein is CASSLALAGASTDTQYF. The CDR3 DNA reads TGCGCCAGCAGCTTGGCGCTAGCGGGAGCTTCCACAGATACGCAGTATTTT.

The gene calls are TRBV5-1 and TRBJ2-3, with TRBD1 identical over 7 bases. The trim removed 3 bases at V and 0 bases at J, leaving 1 base unmatched. Per germline, CDR1 SGHRS and CDR2 YFSETQ. The CDR3 consists of 14 residues. CDR3 bases: TGCGCCAGCAGCTGGGGACAGAGCACAGATACGCAGTATTTT. Translating it yields CASSWGQSTDTQYF. Together with reference TRBV5-1 and TRBJ2-3, the CDR3 gives the full variable domain: KAGVTQTPRYLIKTRGQQVTLSCSPISGHRSVSWYQQTPGQGLQFLFEYFSETQRNKGNFPGRFSGRQFSNSRSEMNVSTLELGDSALYLCASSWGQSTDTQYFGPGTRLTVL.

On this clonotype: This could be a read error, since a much larger clone is one nucleotide away. As the CDR3 is not closed by the conserved phenylalanine or tryptophan, this likely results from a read error. The gene calls are TRBV6-6 and TRBJ2-5, with 8 bases that match TRBD2. With V trimmed by 6 bases and J by 4 bases, 7 bases remained unmatched. Germline V gene data show CDR1 as MNHNY and CDR2 as SVGAGI (reference sequence). There are 14 residues in the CDR3. As DNA, the CDR3 is TGTGCCAGCAGATACACGGGGGGGAGAGAGACCCAGTACTGC. It encodes CASRYTGGRETQYC.

This chain links TRBV7-2 with TRBJ2-7, with D perhaps TRBD1 or TRBD2 (5 bases each). CDR1 is SGHTA and CDR2 is FQGNSA in the germline V gene. The length of the CDR3 is 16 residues. Trimming stripped 2 bases from V and 0 bases from J, with 14 bases between. The CDR3 here is CASSLSRGGNSYEQYF. The CDR3 DNA reads as TGTGCCAGCAGCTTATCTCGTGGGGGAAACTCCTACGAGCAGTACTTC.

The chain carries TRBV6-2 or TRBV6-3 and TRBJ1-5; 9 positions match TRBD1. This CDR3 contains 18 residues. Germline-derived CDR1 and CDR2 are MNHEY and SVGEGT. The junction had 11 bases not matched to a gene; V was cut back by 0 bases and J by 5 bases. CDR3 region: CASSYSSNRGRGYQPQHF. DNA for the CDR3: TGTGCCAGCAGTTACTCGAGCAACAGGGGGCGCGGGTATCAGCCCCAGCATTTT.

This clonotype has ten or more counts. The chain combines TRBV11-2 with TRBJ2-7, with TRBD1 identical over 7 bases. Germline V gene lookup returns CDR1 SGHAT and CDR2 FQNNGV. Unmatched junction bases numbered 8, after V lost 7 bases and J lost 2 bases. This CDR3 has 14 amino acids. The CDR3 loop is CASKQTGTAYEQYF. CDR3 sequence (DNA): TGTGCCAGCAAGCAGACCGGGACAGCCTACGAGCAGTACTTC. Full variable domain (remainder filled in from reference TRBV11-2 and TRBJ2-7): EAGVAQSPRYKIIEKRQSVAFWCNPISGHATLYWYQQILGQGPKLLIQFQNNGVVDDSQLPKDRFSAERLKGVDSTLKIQPAKLEDSAVYLCASKQTGTAYEQYFGPGTRLTVT.